These 19 T cell receptor beta chains share one sample of origin, sequenced in a study of T-cell reconstitution after alpha-beta-depleted transplantation in children. Unique molecular identifiers were used to barcode this TCRbeta library. In TCRdb, the PCR reads were re-called with MiXCR into one record per CDR3 protein. This sample has 500,000 to 650,000 distinct CDR3 sequences, with approximately 12% found just once. Source: PBMCs, mostly from graft donor cells, taken 360 days after TCRalphabeta/CD19-depleted stem cell transplant. The receptors come from a male patient aged 5 to 17 who had a stem cell transplant for acute myeloid leukemia, so the T cells may come from the graft donor.

Ten or more counts support this clonotype. This sequence joins TRBV29-1 and TRBJ2-2; no clear D gene. Germline CDR1 is SQVTM and CDR2 is ANQGSEA. This CDR3 spans 12 amino acids. Trimming shortened V by 7 bases and J by 6 bases, and 12 bases separated the two germline ends. CDR3 nucleotides: TGCAGCGGAAGTTTAGGATCCGGGGAGCTGTTTTTT. It translates to CSGSLGSGELFF.

This chain connects TRBV14 to TRBJ2-7, with 14 nucleotides matching TRBD2. The CDR3 runs 13 residues. CDR1 SGHDN and CDR2 FVKESK come from the germline V gene. V trimming: 4 bases; J trimming: 9 bases; junction bases outside the gene matches: 2. The chain's CDR3 is CASSRGLAGAQYF. The CDR3, as DNA: TGTGCCAGCAGCCGGGGACTAGCGGGAGCGCAGTACTTC.

This clonotype was seen more than once but under ten times. This sequence joins TRBV5-1 and TRBJ2-1, with D maybe TRBD2 (5 bases). Germline V lookup: CDR1 SGHRS, CDR2 YFSETQ. There are 12 residues in the CDR3. Trimming removed 6 bases at V and 8 bases at J, with 12 bases between. CDR3 sequence (DNA): TGCGCCAGCACCCAGAGGGATGATGAGCAGTTCTTC. Amino acids: CASTQRDDEQFF.

The chain carries TRBV28 and TRBJ2-7; no reliable D call. Trimming removed 5 bases at V and 3 bases at J, with 20 bases between. The CDR3 is 16 residues long. Germline V gene data show CDR1 as MDHEN and CDR2 as SYDVKM. The CDR3 coding sequence is TGTGCCAGCAGTACCCCTCATGGCAGAAAGGGCTACGAGCAGTACTTC. It translates to CASSTPHGRKGYEQYF.

This clonotype appeared a few times. This rearrangement joins TRBV29-1 to TRBJ2-5; 11 nucleotides line up with TRBD2. Germline CDR1 is SQVTM and CDR2 is ANQGSEA. The CDR3 consists of 19 residues. With V trimmed by 2 bases and J by 2 bases, 16 bases remained unmatched. CDR3 sequence (DNA): TGCAGCGTTGAAACCTCTAGCGGGAGGCTTGCTTCCCTTCAAGAGACCCAGTACTTC. Its translation: CSVETSSGRLASLQETQYF.

This clonotype has a count of ten or more. The CDR3, as DNA: TGTGCCAGCAGTTTGGCCAGACAAAACCCCTACGAGCAGTACTTC. This encodes CASSLARQNPYEQYF. The chain links TRBV28 to TRBJ2-7; D gene ambiguous. Looked up from germline, CDR1 is MDHEN and CDR2 is SYDVKM. Deletions cut 3 bases from V and 2 bases from J, with 14 bases between. There are 15 residues in the CDR3.

The V call is TRBV15, the J call TRBJ2-7; 10 positions agree with TRBD2. Unmatched junction bases numbered 5, after V lost 7 bases and J lost 2 bases. The CDR3 is made up of 14 amino acids. Per germline, CDR1 LNHNV and CDR2 YYDKDF (reference sequence). CDR3: CATTSGRGTYEQYF. CDR3 coding DNA: TGTGCCACCACGAGCGGGAGGGGGACCTACGAGCAGTACTTC.

The rearrangement uses TRBV18 and TRBJ2-1; D possibly corresponds to TRBD2 (5 bases). The V end lost 1 base, the J end lost 0 bases, and 7 bases lay between the germline ends. CDR1 KGHSH and CDR2 LQKENI come from the germline V gene. This CDR3 comprises 15 residues. The CDR3 DNA follows: TGTGCCAGCTCACCACTAGCGACCTCCTACAATGAGCAGTTCTTC. Translation gives CASSPLATSYNEQFF.

The sample holds a few counts of this clonotype. This rearrangement joins TRBV6-1 to TRBJ2-1, with 7 bases that match TRBD1. Unmatched junction bases numbered 11, after V lost 6 bases and J lost 6 bases. CDR3 size: 15 residues. From germline, CDR1 is MNHNS and CDR2 SASEGT. The CDR3 protein is CASRPTGFAGNEQFF. The CDR3 nucleotides are TGTGCCAGCAGACCGACAGGGTTCGCGGGCAATGAGCAGTTCTTC.

The gene calls are TRBV28 and TRBJ2-7; no reliable D call. The CDR3 sequence is 14 residues long. Germline lookup yields CDR1 MDHEN and CDR2 SYDVKM. The V and J ends lost 6 bases and 2 bases respectively, with 14 bases between them. The CDR3 loop is CASSPRVSAYEQYF. The CDR3 region has the DNA TGTGCCAGCAGCCCCCGGGTGTCTGCCTACGAGCAGTACTTC.

There are many counts of this clonotype. The rearrangement joins TRBV13 to TRBJ2-7, with 7 nucleotides matching TRBD1. The CDR3 is 13 amino acids. J lost 1 base, V lost 4 bases, and 1 base had no gene match. Germline-derived CDR1 and CDR2 are PRHDT and FYEKMQ (reference sequence). CDR3 sequence (DNA): TGTGCCAGCAGCTGGGACAGATCCTACGAGCAGTACTTC. This translates into CASSWDRSYEQYF. Full variable domain (remainder filled in from reference TRBV13 and TRBJ2-7): AAGVIQSPRHLIKEKRETATLKCYPIPRHDTVYWYQQGPGQDPQFLISFYEKMQSDKGSIPDRFSAQQFSDYHSELNMSSLELGDSALYFCASSWDRSYEQYFGPGTRLTVT.

This chain uses TRBV4-3 with TRBJ2-7, with 8 positions matching TRBD1. The germline V gene has CDR1 LGHNA and CDR2 YSLEER. This CDR3 has 15 residues. The V gene end was trimmed by 0 bases and the J gene end by 5 bases; junction bases not matched to a gene: 6. The CDR3 spells CASSQEDRGKDEQYF. The CDR3 nucleotides are TGCGCCAGCAGCCAAGAAGACAGGGGAAAAGACGAGCAGTACTTC.

This clonotype appeared many times. This chain uses TRBV20-1 with TRBJ2-7; D gene unclear. This CDR3 has 13 amino acids. V was shortened by 6 bases and J by 6 bases, with 18 bases between the two germline ends. Germline-derived CDR1 and CDR2 are DFQATT and SNEGSKA (reference sequence). The CDR3 sequence: CSATHHTAGEQYF. CDR3 DNA sequence: TGCAGTGCCACGCATCACACTGCAGGCGAGCAGTACTTC.

This chain uses TRBV11-2 with TRBJ1-3, with a tentative D call TRBD1 (5 bases). Deletions cut 1 base from V and 1 base from J, with 23 bases between. The CDR3 totals 20 residues. Germline V gives CDR1 SGHAT, CDR2 FQNNGV. The CDR3 nucleotides are TGTGCCAGCAGCTTAGGACCCTGGGCGGTTCCAGGGAAGTCTGGAAACACCATATATTTT. It specifies CASSLGPWAVPGKSGNTIYF.

This clonotype was seen a few times. This chain connects TRBV7-2 to TRBJ1-1, with 8 nucleotides matching TRBD1. CDR1 is SGHTA and CDR2 is FQGNSA in the germline V gene. V was clipped by 3 bases and J by 8 bases; unmatched bases: 5. The CDR3 consists of 13 residues. CDR3 sequence (DNA): TGTGCCAGCAGCTTCCAGGGGGCATCCGAAGCTTTCTTT. Encoded protein: CASSFQGASEAFF.

The chain couples TRBV7-6 to TRBJ2-6, with D unclear. The CDR3 is 15 amino acids. The germline gives CDR1 SGHVS, CDR2 FNYEAQ. Trimming stripped 2 bases from V and 1 base from J, with 6 bases between. CDR3 DNA sequence: TGTGCCAGCAGCTTAAGCCAGTCTGGGGCCAACGTCCTGACTTTC. It is translated as CASSLSQSGANVLTF.

The V gene is TRBV11-3, the J gene TRBJ2-1; 7 bases match TRBD2. This CDR3 region has 17 residues. Germline CDR1 reads SGHNT; CDR2 reads YENEEA. V gave up 0 bases and J gave up 0 bases; unmatched junction bases: 5. The CDR3 nucleotides read TGTGCCAGCAGCTTAGATCAGGGCGGGAGCTCCTACAATGAGCAGTTCTTC. This translates into CASSLDQGGSSYNEQFF.

Only a few counts were recorded for this clonotype. The rearrangement links TRBV20-1 to TRBJ2-7; D is perhaps TRBD1 (6 bases). V was shortened by 6 bases and J by 3 bases, with 15 bases between the two germline ends. Per the germline V gene, CDR1 is DFQATT and CDR2 is SNEGSKA (reference sequence). This CDR3 has 13 amino acids. The CDR3 is CSALNDRNYEQYF. The CDR3 DNA sequence: TGCAGTGCCCTCAACGACAGGAACTACGAGCAGTACTTC.

The rearrangement links TRBV28 to TRBJ2-7; 9 nucleotides agree with TRBD1. Trimming at V came to 4 bases and at J to 3 bases, leaving 7 bases not matched to a gene. This CDR3 region has 15 residues. Germline CDR1 MDHEN, CDR2 SYDVKM. The DNA for the CDR3 is TGTGCCAGCAGTTCTTCCGGGACAGGGCTCTACGAGCAGTACTTC. Encoded protein: CASSSSGTGLYEQYF.